The subject of this entry is one T cell receptor (beta chain). The sample comes from a study of blood T cell repertoires in COVID-19. The assay was immunoSEQ multiplex PCR, and TCRdb's table has in-frame clones only and misses some. This table has approximately 240,000 clones, around 85% appearing once. The CDR3 has 14 amino acids. Germline V gene lookup returns CDR1 SGHAT and CDR2 FQNNGV. J was trimmed by 2 bases and V by 5 bases; bases with no gene match: 5. The sequence was collected from a woman between 35 and 50 years old with active or convalescent COVID-19. The gene calls are TRBV11-2 and TRBJ1-2; 7 bases line up with TRBD1. Sequencing was performed on peripheral blood. As DNA, the CDR3 is TGTGCCAGCAGCCCCGACAGGGTCAACTATGGCTACACCTTC. This gives the protein CASSPDRVNYGYTF. Filled out from reference TRBV11-2 and TRBJ1-2, the complete variable domain reads EAGVAQSPRYKIIEKRQSVAFWCNPISGHATLYWYQQILGQGPKLLIQFQNNGVVDDSQLPKDRFSAERLKGVDSTLKIQPAKLEDSAVYLCASSPDRVNYGYTFGSGTRLTVV.